This TCR beta chain emerged from a study of blood T cells in healthy people across ages (dated by TCRdb to between 2014 and 2016). Looking at the study overall: In model experiments, roughly one uniquely barcoded TCR beta cDNA molecule per two T cells was captured by template switching. To track age-related changes in TCR beta repertoire diversity, the study relied on deep sequencing normalized with unique cDNA molecular identifiers. Donors were grouped into four age groups: young (average about 15 years), middle-aged (39), aged (around 56) and long-lived (82). To avoid experimental bias, donors of different ages were distributed randomly across sequencing lanes. For two donors (one aged 18 to 30 and one aged 80 or older), the study analyzed two additional independent replicas of 1 million unique cDNA reads from the same blood draw.

As regards this clonotype: There is no known antigen for this receptor. The record has no base qualities; no much larger clone is one base away.

Deletion took 4 bases off V and 2 bases off J, with a span of 15 bases between the germline ends. Including the terminal cysteine and phenylalanine, the CDR3 comprises 16 residues. The sequence is cut down to CDR3 DNA, 48 bases in frame from base 1. Looking up the germline V gene yields CDR1 SGDLS and CDR2 YYNGEE. General conclusions and limits of the study: As age increased, observed TCR beta diversity per million T cells dropped in a roughly linear way, and a significant reduction was already evident by age about 40. Because profiling used bulk unsorted PBMCs, naive and antigen-experienced compartments could not be compared conclusively. Estimates of total diversity based on one million sequenced T cells were regarded as lower bounds and as underestimates. Compared with the aged group, the long-lived group had more naive CD4+ T cells, fewer expanded clones and increased TCR diversity, suggesting age selection. The percentage of naive T cells measured by flow cytometry correlated strongly with observed TCR beta diversity. Because donor CMV infection status was unknown, age-related changes in expanded clonotypes were potentially confounded.

Library construction relied on 5' RACE. A second roughly 6 to 11 cycle PCR used a sample-barcoded 5' primer and a J-beta primer mix. A template-switch 5' adaptor carrying 12 random nucleotides introduced a unique molecular identifier onto each TCR beta cDNA molecule. Each sample yielded at least 2.5 million CDR3-containing paired-end reads. First-strand cDNA was synthesized from all RNA with the Mint cDNA synthesis kit, primed by a TRBC-specific oligonucleotide. Following uracil-DNA glycosylase treatment, all cDNA underwent a first 18-cycle PCR with the universal primers M1SS and BC2_uni_R. For the original study's pipeline: Normalization of each sample was performed by random selection of 1 million high-quality reads, each carrying a distinct molecular identifier. Reads with shared molecular identifiers were discarded instead of being binned into consensus sequences. MiTCR, set to a Q25 quality threshold and the strictest error-elimination algorithm, was used for CDR3 identification, clonotype clustering and error correction. Lower-bound total TCR beta diversity was estimated with a nonparametric unseen species model using Euler transformation. TCRdb trimmed public reads at Q25 via fastp, called clones via MiXCR and kept in-frame beta chains. When rows share a CDR3 protein, they turn into one entry using the most common DNA and genes. For this entry, the V and J calls and clone size follow TCRdb and not the study's own pipeline. The sample includes 1,800,000 or so distinct CDR3 sequences, with 30% to 40% observed a single time. The ten largest clones represent 20% to 25% of the sample.

The donors were under 40 Caucasian individuals from Russia, aged roughly 6 to 95 years, who were systemically healthy. Each donor gave around 9 milliliters of peripheral blood, collected into EDTA-treated Vacutainer tubes. PBMCs were isolated by Ficoll-Paque density-gradient centrifugation, with at least 7 million obtained per sample. Total RNA, at least 5 micrograms per sample, was extracted from PBMCs with Trizol reagent. For every donor, flow cytometry on a PBMC aliquot measured the percentage of naive CD45RAhigh/CD27high T cells. The chain is made from TRBV9 and TRBJ2-2; the D gene is perhaps TRBD1 or TRBD2, as each covers 6 bases. Sequencing was done on a sample of blood. The source is a human donor in good health. The base sequence is TGTGCCAGCAGCCCAAAGGGGGGCCTAAACACCGGGGAGCTGTTTTTT. Translation gives CASSPKGGLNTGELFF.